This TCR beta chain was observed in a study of blood T cell repertoires in COVID-19. Study context: Donors in the United States, Italy and Spain gave samples during acute or convalescent COVID-19.

With V trimmed by 4 bases and J by 5 bases, 11 bases remained unmatched. The CDR3 is made up of 16 amino acids. The germline gives CDR1 SGHKS, CDR2 YYEKEE (reference sequence). Recovery meant two consecutive negative NP/OP PCR tests, professional clearance, or resolved symptoms. Per the original methods: Amplifying reference gene primers gave estimates of nucleated cell counts. Clones were sequenced by immunoSEQ multiplex PCR, and TCRdb holds only the in-frame ones, with some missing. The DNA gave D and trimming, while V, J and clone size come from that table. The table records roughly 330,000 clones, more than 70% of them present only once.

The V gene is TRBV5-5, the J gene TRBJ1-2, with 10 bases that match TRBD1. Sequencing was done on a sample of PBMCs or T cells enriched from blood (not recorded which). This sequence originates from a woman aged 30 to 39 who had recovered from COVID-19. CDR3 DNA: TGTGCCAGCAGCCCGGGTCGTGGACAGGGGGGATATGGCTACACCTTC. Protein product: CASSPGRGQGGYGYTF. The complete variable domain, with remaining parts taken from reference TRBV5-5 and TRBJ1-2, reads DAGVTQSPTHLIKTRGQQVTLRCSPISGHKSVSWYQQVLGQGPQFIFQYYEKEERGRGNFPDRFSARQFPNYSSELNVNALLLGDSALYLCASSPGRGQGGYGYTFGSGTRLTVV.